These 24 T cell receptor beta chains came from one sample sequenced in a study of blood T cell repertoires in COVID-19. The repertoire was sequenced with immunoSEQ multiplex PCR; TCRdb's copy has only in-frame clones and lacks some. Of approximately 100,000 clones in the sample, approximately 62% were seen once. The material sequenced was peripheral blood. These receptors all stem from a man older than 75 with acute or convalescent COVID-19.

V and J are TRBV5-1 and TRBJ1-6, with 10 bases lining up with TRBD1. After removal of 4 bases from V and 12 bases from J, the junction contained 7 bases not matched to a gene. The germline CDR1 and CDR2 sequences are SGHRS and YFSETQ. The CDR3 spans 14 residues. In DNA, the CDR3 is TGCGCCAGCAGCGACCGGGACAGGGGCAAACCCCTCCACTTT. It yields the protein CASSDRDRGKPLHF.

This clone has a count of ten or more. The chain combines TRBV19 with TRBJ1-4, with D unclear. The CDR3 spans 14 residues. The V end lost 6 bases, the J end lost 7 bases, and 15 bases lay between the germline ends. Germline values: CDR1 LNHDA, CDR2 SQIVND (reference sequence). CDR3 sequence: CASSWAVSTEKLFF. The CDR3 nucleotides are TGTGCCAGTAGCTGGGCAGTCTCGACTGAAAAACTGTTTTTT.

The chain links TRBV11-2 to TRBJ2-5; 7 bases match TRBD2. V lost 5 bases and J lost 5; bases outside the gene matches: 8. The CDR3 loop spans 14 amino acids. The germline gives CDR1 SGHAT, CDR2 FQNNGV. CDR3 sequence reads: CASSPGGEGETQYF. As DNA, the CDR3 is TGTGCCAGCAGCCCGGGCGGGGAGGGGGAGACCCAGTACTTC.

The V gene is TRBV5-4, the J gene TRBJ1-1, with D hard to call. CDR3 length: 14 amino acids. The germline CDR1 and CDR2 sequences are SGHNT and YYREEE (reference sequence). The V end lost 0 bases, the J end lost 5 bases, and 11 bases lay between the germline ends. The CDR3 spells CASSLGVSGTEAFF. In DNA, the CDR3 is TGTGCCAGCAGCTTGGGCGTGAGCGGGACTGAAGCTTTCTTT.

The rearrangement joins TRBV19 to TRBJ1-1, with D possibly being TRBD1 (6 bases). The CDR3 covers 15 residues. Germline-derived CDR1 and CDR2 are LNHDA and SQIVND (reference sequence). V gave up 4 bases and J gave up 4 bases, with 16 bases separating them. The CDR3 DNA sequence: TGTGCCAGTAGTAAATACAGGGTTGGTTCCACTGAAGCTTTCTTT. Protein: CASSKYRVGSTEAFF.

The chain combines TRBV4-3 with TRBJ2-3, with 7 nucleotides matching TRBD2. The CDR3 extends over 16 amino acids. Germline CDR1 reads LGHNA; CDR2 reads YSLEER. Trimming removed 0 bases from V and 7 bases from J; junction bases left unmatched: 10. CDR3 DNA: TGCGCCAGCAGCCAAGACCCCGGCGGGAGTAAATATACGCAGTATTTT. Its translation is CASSQDPGGSKYTQYF.

Only one count was recorded for this clone. The genes are TRBV28 and TRBJ1-1, with TRBD1 identical over 11 bases. Germline loops: CDR1 MDHEN, CDR2 SYDVKM. This CDR3 has 13 residues. The V segment lost 6 bases and the J segment 5 bases; nucleotides outside the gene matches: 2. The CDR3 coding sequence is TGTGCCAGCAGGGGGACAGGGGGTACTGAAGCTTTCTTT. It encodes CASRGTGGTEAFF. The variable domain in full, completed from reference TRBV28 and TRBJ1-1, reads DVKVTQSSRYLVKRTGEKVFLECVQDMDHENMFWYRQDPGLGLRLIYFSYDVKMKEKGDIPEGYSVSREKKERFSLILESASTNQTSMYLCASRGTGGTEAFFGQGTRLTVV.

The chain carries TRBV10-3 and TRBJ1-3; no firm D call. V dropped 3 bases and J dropped 7 bases, with 10 bases sitting between them. CDR3 length: 13 residues. The germline V gene encodes CDR1 ENHRY and CDR2 SYGVKD. This CDR3 is CAISDGGANTIYF. The CDR3 region has the DNA TGTGCCATCAGTGATGGCGGAGCGAACACCATATATTTT.

V usage is TRBV28 and J usage is TRBJ1-3; D not certain. With 8 bases removed from V and 0 bases from J, the gap between germline ends came to 14 bases. The CDR3 sequence is 15 residues long. From germline, CDR1 is MDHEN and CDR2 SYDVKM. The CDR3 sequence: CASRRGASSGNTIYF. CDR3 in DNA: TGTGCCAGCCGCCGAGGCGCCAGCTCTGGAAACACCATATATTTT.

The rearrangement joins TRBV20-1 to TRBJ2-1; 11 nucleotides agree with TRBD2. The CDR3 consists of 18 residues. Losses at the gene ends were 3 bases for V and 9 bases for J; bases not matched to a gene: 19. Germline lookup yields CDR1 DFQATT and CDR2 SNEGSKA (reference sequence). The CDR3 spells CSASQVLRSGRAWGEQFF. The CDR3 nucleotides read TGCAGTGCTAGTCAGGTTCTACGTAGCGGGAGGGCCTGGGGTGAGCAGTTCTTC.

The gene calls are TRBV28 and TRBJ2-3; D uncertain. The germline V and J ends were trimmed by 3 bases and 2 bases, with 6 bases remaining between them. This CDR3 is built from 13 residues. Germline V gene lookup returns CDR1 MDHEN and CDR2 SYDVKM. The chain's CDR3 is CASSFVDTDTQYF. In nucleotides, the CDR3 is TGTGCCAGCAGTTTTGTAGACACAGATACGCAGTATTTT. The variable domain in full, completed from reference TRBV28 and TRBJ2-3, reads DVKVTQSSRYLVKRTGEKVFLECVQDMDHENMFWYRQDPGLGLRLIYFSYDVKMKEKGDIPEGYSVSREKKERFSLILESASTNQTSMYLCASSFVDTDTQYFGPGTRLTVL.

The chain combines TRBV19 with TRBJ1-4; no reliable D call. The CDR3 spans 15 residues. V lost 7 bases, J lost 2 bases, and 14 bases lay in between. Per the germline V gene, CDR1 is LNHDA and CDR2 is SQIVND (reference sequence). The CDR3 region is CASTPPRGTNEKLFF. CDR3 DNA sequence: TGTGCCAGTACCCCCCCGCGAGGGACTAATGAAAAACTGTTTTTT. Complete variable domain (other parts from reference TRBV19 and TRBJ1-4): DGGITQSPKYLFRKEGQNVTLSCEQNLNHDAMYWYRQDPGQGLRLIYYSQIVNDFQKGDIAEGYSVSREKKESFPLTVTSAQKNPTAFYLCASTPPRGTNEKLFFGSGTQLSVL.

This clone has just a few counts. The chain recombines TRBV28 with TRBJ1-1; 11 bases align to TRBD1. Germline V gene lookup returns CDR1 MDHEN and CDR2 SYDVKM. The CDR3 sequence is 14 residues long. Trimming removed 3 bases from V and 13 bases from J; junction bases left unmatched: 10. This CDR3 reads CASSLPQGTGGDFF. The CDR3 DNA reads TGTGCCAGCAGTTTGCCCCAAGGGACAGGGGGTGATTTCTTT.

V and J are TRBV28 and TRBJ2-5; TRBD2 aligns across 15 bases. This CDR3 has 18 amino acids. Trimming removed 4 bases from V and 4 bases from J; junction bases left unmatched: 10. Germline CDR1 is MDHEN and CDR2 is SYDVKM. CDR3 sequence (DNA): TGTGCCAGCAGTTCACCCGGGACTAGCGGGAGGCCGGGAGAGACCCAGTACTTC. This codes for CASSSPGTSGRPGETQYF.

A few counts support this clone. The chain couples TRBV30 to TRBJ1-6; D is perhaps TRBD1 (5 bases). The ends were cut back, 4 bases at V and 0 bases at J, with 10 bases in the middle. Germline CDR1 GTSNPN, CDR2 SVGIG (reference sequence). The CDR3 is made up of 15 amino acids. The CDR3: CAWTGMSSYNSPLHF. The CDR3 DNA reads TGTGCCTGGACAGGGATGAGCTCCTATAATTCACCCCTCCACTTT.

This rearrangement joins TRBV24-1 to TRBJ1-2; D uncertain. Germline-derived CDR1 and CDR2 are KGHDR and SFDVKD. CDR3 length: 14 residues. Deletions cut 6 bases from V and 4 bases from J, with 14 bases between. DNA of the CDR3: TGTGCCACCAGTCCCTCCTGGGCGCCCTATGGCTACACCTTC. Translated: CATSPSWAPYGYTF.

This chain joins TRBV18 and TRBJ1-5, with 7 nucleotides matching TRBD1. The V gene end was trimmed by 3 bases and the J gene end by 7 bases; junction bases not matched to a gene: 3. The CDR3 contains 13 residues. The V gene's germline CDR1 is KGHSH and CDR2 LQKENI. CDR3 protein: CASSPTGDQPQHF. CDR3 DNA: TGTGCCAGCTCACCTACAGGGGACCAGCCCCAGCATTTT.

The V call is TRBV6-5, the J call TRBJ1-1, with D uncertain. Looked up from germline, CDR1 is MNHEY and CDR2 is SVGAGI. Deletions cut 8 bases from V and 1 base from J, with 8 bases between. The CDR3 runs 12 residues. The CDR3 here is CASERPNTEAFF. DNA of the CDR3: TGTGCCAGCGAGCGTCCGAACACTGAAGCTTTCTTT.

The chain recombines TRBV29-1 with TRBJ2-7; 11 bases map to TRBD2. The CDR3 spans 15 residues. Per germline, CDR1 SQVTM and CDR2 ANQGSEA. V was clipped by 6 bases and J by 3 bases; unmatched bases: 10. The CDR3 is CSVLGTSGSIYEQYF. CDR3 DNA: TGCAGCGTCCTGGGGACTAGCGGCTCCATCTACGAGCAGTACTTC.

This clone was picked up a small number of times. This rearrangement joins TRBV7-3 to TRBJ2-2; 10 bases line up with TRBD2. Germline loops: CDR1 SGHTA, CDR2 FQGTGA. The CDR3 is 19 residues long. V trimming: 3 bases; J trimming: 4 bases; junction bases outside the gene matches: 14. CDR3 in DNA: TGTGCCAGCAGCTTCTTATGGAGTAGCGGGAGGAGCGGCACCGGGGAGCTGTTTTTT. It translates to CASSFLWSSGRSGTGELFF.

This chain links TRBV7-6 with TRBJ1-4; D is unclear. V lost 1 base and J 1 base, leaving 7 bases between the germline ends. The CDR3 consists of 15 residues. Germline CDR1 and CDR2: SGHVS and FNYEAQ. The CDR3 nucleotides are TGTGCCAGCAGCTTAGGAGGGTTAACTAATGAAAAACTGTTTTTT. Protein: CASSLGGLTNEKLFF.

The V and J genes are TRBV6-2 or TRBV6-3 and TRBJ1-2; the D is unclear. The V end was cut by 4 bases, the J end by 8 bases, with 11 bases between. Looked up from germline, CDR1 is MNHEY and CDR2 is SVGEGT. This CDR3 comprises 12 residues. CDR3 in DNA: TGTGCCAGCAGTTCCACGTGGAGCGGCTACACCTTC. It codes for CASSSTWSGYTF.

V gene TRBV30 combines with J gene TRBJ2-3, with TRBD2 matching 8 bases. Trimming at V came to 7 bases and at J to 5 bases, leaving 8 bases not matched to a gene. There are 13 residues in the CDR3. Germline V gene lookup returns CDR1 GTSNPN and CDR2 SVGIG (reference sequence). The CDR3 region has the DNA TGTGCCTCGGGAGGGCCTGGCGGAGATACGCAGTATTTT. Translation: CASGGPGGDTQYF.

The chain joins TRBV7-3 to TRBJ2-2, with 9 positions matching TRBD2. The CDR3 is 14 amino acids. The V and J ends lost 8 bases and 6 bases, in that order; junction bases with no gene match: 7. CDR1 is SGHTA and CDR2 is FQGTGA in the germline V gene. The CDR3 DNA reads TGTGCCAGCGCTAGCGGGACGGGGGCCGGGGAGCTGTTTTTT. The encoded protein is CASASGTGAGELFF.